This TCR beta chain originates from a study of shared clonotypes between healthy human individuals. The CDR3 consists of 17 residues. Unmatched junction bases numbered 8, after V lost 0 bases and J lost 3 bases. Per germline, CDR1 SGHAT and CDR2 FQNNGV. Cells designated naive CD8 were CD45RO-negative and were positively selected for CCR7, with terminally differentiated effector memory CD45RA+ cells excluded. All the donors were Caucasian adults who lived in Nashville, Tennessee. On this clone itself: Its matching antigen is unknown.

Generated by immunoSEQ multiplex PCR, the TCRdb table keeps only in-frame clones and is missing some. The data show 1.5 million to 2.5 million clones, over 85% seen once. General study results and limits: Read depth was anticipated to influence clonotype sharing among donors.

This clonotype was obtained from a man between 18 and 29 years old in good health. The chain employs TRBV11-2 and TRBJ2-7; 10 bases fit TRBD2. The source material was naive CD8+ T cells sorted from blood. The CDR3 sequence: CASSLDDLAGARYEQYF. The CDR3 bases are TGTGCCAGCAGCTTAGATGATCTAGCGGGAGCTCGCTACGAGCAGTACTTC.